The 10 T cell receptor beta chains in this list originate from one sample, sequenced in a study of spatial heterogeneity in lung cancer. Whole-study findings and limits: Tumor mutation counts were tracked by expanded intratumoral alpha and beta TCR counts.

Their specific antigens are unknown. TCRdb re-analysed the 5' RACE reads in MiXCR, keeping a single row per CDR3 protein. The table has around 15,000 distinct CDR3 sequences, over 6.5% seen once; the top ten hold about 20%. Time point given: sample taken at primary tumor resection. The source material was lung tumor tissue, sampled at surgery. The origin of the receptors is a female donor with early-stage non-small cell lung cancer.

This clonotype was detected ten times or more. The chain combines TRBV27 with TRBJ1-2; 11 bases match TRBD1. From germline, CDR1 is MNHEY and CDR2 SMNVEV (reference sequence). The CDR3 is 16 amino acids. Trimming at V came to 5 bases and at J to 6 bases, leaving 11 bases not matched to a gene. CDR3 sequence reads: CASSPWTGGTFHGYTF. The CDR3 DNA is TGTGCCAGCAGTCCATGGACAGGGGGCACTTTCCATGGCTACACCTTC.

This clonotype has a count of ten or more. This chain uses TRBV7-7 with TRBJ2-7, with TRBD1 matching 8 bases. CDR1 and CDR2 from the germline V gene are SSHAT and FNYEAQ (reference sequence). This CDR3 spans 14 amino acids. With 5 bases clipped from V and 4 bases from J, the junction kept 7 bases outside the gene matches. The CDR3 region is CASSPGQAHYEQYF. CDR3 nucleotides: TGTGCCAGCAGCCCGGGACAGGCACATTACGAGCAGTACTTC.

By frequency in the sample, this clonotype is medium-sized. The chain links TRBV29-1 to TRBJ1-2; D gene uncertain. Germline loops: CDR1 SQVTM, CDR2 ANQGSEA. The CDR3 has 13 residues. Trimming stripped 2 bases from V and 7 bases from J, with 14 bases between. CDR3 sequence reads: CSVEPSSRGGYTF. The CDR3, as DNA: TGCAGCGTTGAACCCAGCAGCCGTGGTGGCTACACCTTC.

This chain joins TRBV2 and TRBJ2-7; 8 bases line up with TRBD2. V trimming: 11 bases; J trimming: 2 bases; junction bases outside the gene matches: 11. This CDR3 is built from 14 residues. The germline V gene encodes CDR1 SNHLY and CDR2 FYNNEI. CDR3 region: CAASGVAGTYEQYF. CDR3 DNA: TGTGCCGCCTCAGGGGTAGCGGGGACCTACGAGCAGTACTTC.

This clonotype was picked up many times. This sequence joins TRBV30 and TRBJ1-1, with D tentatively TRBD1 (5 bases). The CDR3 loop spans 18 amino acids. Germline V gene sequence: CDR1 GTSNPN, CDR2 SVGIG (reference sequence). The V end was cut by 0 bases, the J end by 7 bases, with 27 bases between. Written as DNA, the CDR3 is TGTGCCTGGAGTGTACAATCCCCCTTCCGCGGGGCCGTGCGTGAAGCTTTCTTT. Its protein is CAWSVQSPFRGAVREAFF. The entire variable domain, with the rest obtained from reference TRBV30 and TRBJ1-1, is as follows: SQTIHQWPATLVQPVGSPLSLECTVEGTSNPNLYWYRQAAGRGLQLLFYSVGIGQISSEVPQNLSASRPQDRQFILSSKKLLLSDSGFYLCAWSVQSPFRGAVREAFFGQGTRLTVV.

This clonotype was observed a few times. J is TRBJ2-1 and V is TRBV11-3; perhaps TRBD1 as D (5 bases). The CDR3 extends over 17 amino acids. The germline gives CDR1 SGHNT, CDR2 YENEEA. V was shortened by 4 bases and J by 5 bases, with 21 bases between the two germline ends. CDR3 coding DNA: TGTGCCAGCAGCTCCCGGGCAGGGCTCGCAAGTAACAATGAGCAGTTCTTC. Protein product: CASSSRAGLASNNEQFF.

By frequency in the sample, this clonotype is medium-sized (0.01 to 0.1%). V usage is TRBV20-1 and J usage is TRBJ2-3; tentatively, D is TRBD2 (6 bases). This CDR3 is 15 amino acids long. Germline CDR1 DFQATT, CDR2 SNEGSKA (reference sequence). V was pared by 3 bases and J by 2 bases, with 15 bases between. The CDR3 nucleotides are TGCAGTGCTAGTTGGGAGGAGTGGGTCACAGATACGCAGTATTTT. Translation: CSASWEEWVTDTQYF.

At least ten counts were recorded for this clonotype. The gene calls are TRBV4-2 and TRBJ2-3; D may be TRBD1 or TRBD2 (5 bases each). Trimming took 0 bases from V and 6 from J, leaving 16 bases between them. This CDR3 contains 16 residues. The germline gives CDR1 LGHNA, CDR2 YNFKEQ. This CDR3 is CASSQDESGGADTQYF. The CDR3 bases are TGTGCCAGCAGCCAAGATGAGAGTGGGGGTGCGGATACGCAGTATTTT.

This clonotype has just a few counts. The V and J genes are TRBV7-3 and TRBJ2-3; D may be TRBD1 or TRBD2 (6 bases each). Trimming removed 3 bases at V and 0 bases at J, with 13 bases between. The CDR3 consists of 16 residues. Per the germline V gene, CDR1 is SGHTA and CDR2 is FQGTGA. This CDR3 is CASSFEGGRSTDTQYF. The DNA for the CDR3 is TGTGCCAGCAGCTTCGAGGGGGGCCGTAGCACAGATACGCAGTATTTT.

This clonotype was picked up many times. The V call is TRBV12-3 or TRBV12-4, the J call TRBJ1-5, with 11 bases that match TRBD1. CDR3 length: 16 residues. J lost 6 bases, V lost 2 bases, and 6 bases had no gene match. The CDR3 reads CASSLRDRGFGQPQHF. For the CDR3, the DNA is TGTGCCAGCAGTTTAAGGGACAGGGGGTTCGGTCAGCCCCAGCATTTT.